In its sample, the clone carrying this T cell receptor beta chain was seen once. The antigen remains unidentified. This sample is part of a study of graft-versus-host responses after intestinal transplantation. At the level of the study: Each recipient received anti-thymocyte globulin induction, then tacrolimus and steroids for 2 to 3 years.

Findings and limits, study-wide: Early post-transplant HvG declines tracked with peak circulating GvH clone levels.

The repertoire was sequenced with immunoSEQ multiplex PCR; TCRdb's copy has only in-frame clones and lacks some. This sample yields fewer than 80,000 clones, of which 90% are seen a single time; 1.7% belongs to the top ten. The CDR3 totals 16 residues. CDR1 and CDR2 from the germline V gene are ENHRY and SYGVKD. Trimming left V 3 bases short and J 0 bases short, with 12 bases between. The sequencing used unstimulated CD8+ T cells sorted from spleen or lymph node cells, collected before transplant. This chain joins TRBV10-3 and TRBJ1-3; D call uncertain. The sequence came from a human donor who was the organ donor for an intestinal transplant. The CDR3 nucleotides read TGTGCCATCAGTGACCCTGCTCACTTCTCTGGAAACACCATATATTTT. Protein product: CAISDPAHFSGNTIYF.